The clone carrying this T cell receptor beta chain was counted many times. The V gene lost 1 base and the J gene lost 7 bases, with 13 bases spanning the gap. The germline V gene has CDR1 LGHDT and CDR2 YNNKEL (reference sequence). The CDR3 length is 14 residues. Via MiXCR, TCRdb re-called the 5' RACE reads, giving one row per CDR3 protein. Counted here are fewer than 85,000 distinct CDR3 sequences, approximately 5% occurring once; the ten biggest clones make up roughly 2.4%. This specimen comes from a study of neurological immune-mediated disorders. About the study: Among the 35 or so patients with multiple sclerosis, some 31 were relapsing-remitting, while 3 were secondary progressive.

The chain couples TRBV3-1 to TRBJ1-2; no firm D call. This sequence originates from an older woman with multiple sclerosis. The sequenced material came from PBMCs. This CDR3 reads CASSQGARQVGYTF. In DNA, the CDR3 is TGTGCCAGCAGCCAAGGGGCCAGGCAGGTTGGCTACACCTTC.